These T cell receptor beta chains were read from a single sample in a study of Graves' ophthalmopathy and Graves' hyperthyroidism. TCRdb re-derived calls from the multiplex PCR reads in MiXCR, one entry per CDR3 protein. The repertoire includes about 1.1 million distinct CDR3 sequences, less than 45% of them detected once, and around 10% sits in the top ten. Input material: peripheral blood or thyroid tissue (not recorded which). The receptors come from an adult man with Graves' hyperthyroidism. CDR3s include the opening cysteine and the closing phenylalanine or tryptophan. The D gene is left open where the match is weak. A clone size is listed for some rows: how often the clone was seen (once, few, many), or a class if it is expanded.

clone_size | j_call | v_call | d_call | cdr3_aa | cdr3_nt
few | TRBJ2-7 | TRBV6-5 | - | CASSYLRTGEQYF | TGTGCCAGCAGTTACCTCAGGACGGGCGAGCAGTACTTC
many | TRBJ1-1 | TRBV7-9 | - | CASSSRVSNTEAFF | TGTGCCAGCAGCTCCAGGGTTTCTAACACTGAAGCTTTCTTT
- | TRBJ2-7 | TRBV12-3/TRBV12-4 | - | CASSLRLNLYEQYF | TGTGCCAGCAGTCTTCGACTAAATCTCTACGAGCAGTACTTC
many | TRBJ1-2 | TRBV7-2 | TRBD1 | CASRSAGGANYGYTF | TGTGCCAGCAGGTCGGCAGGGGGCGCTAACTATGGCTACACCTTC
- | TRBJ2-5 | TRBV11-2 | - | CASSRKGPTNF | TGTGCCAGCAGCCGAAAGGGACCGACAAACTTC
few | TRBJ2-7 | TRBV19 | TRBD2 | CASSKEGSGGTYEQYF | TGTGCCAGTAGTAAGGAAGGAAGCGGGGGGACCTACGAGCAGTACTTC
- | TRBJ1-1 | TRBV9 | - | CASSASTRGGGFNTEAFF | TGTGCCAGCAGCGCCTCCACGAGGGGCGGGGGGTTTAACACTGAAGCTTTCTTT
many | TRBJ2-7 | TRBV25-1 | - | CASSDRYSYEQYF | TGTGCCAGCAGTGACCGATACTCCTACGAGCAGTACTTC
many | TRBJ2-5 | TRBV2 | - | CASSGGQLLETQYF | TGTGCCAGCAGTGGCGGGCAGCTTCTCGAGACCCAGTACTTC
- | TRBJ1-1 | TRBV13 | - | CASSLGGHNTEAFF | TGTGCCAGCAGCTTAGGAGGACACAACACTGAAGCTTTCTTT
- | TRBJ2-1 | TRBV24-1 | TRBD2 | CATSDRASGNYNEQFF | TGTGCCACCAGTGATCGGGCTAGCGGAAACTACAATGAGCAGTTCTTC
- | TRBJ1-1 | TRBV9 | - | CASSVGLGTPLGTEAFF | TGTGCCAGCAGCGTAGGCCTTGGGACTCCCCTAGGGACTGAAGCTTTCTTT
- | TRBJ2-5 | TRBV20-1 | TRBD1 | CSAKTGGGHQETQYF | TGCAGTGCCAAAACAGGGGGCGGACACCAAGAGACCCAGTACTTC
few | TRBJ2-5 | TRBV4-2 | - | CASSQRVGDETQYF | TGTGCCAGCAGCCAGAGGGTAGGGGACGAGACCCAGTACTTC
- | TRBJ1-1 | TRBV6-6 | - | CASRPIQGRDTEAFF | TGTGCCAGCAGACCCATTCAGGGGAGGGATACTGAAGCTTTCTTT
- | TRBJ2-5 | TRBV11-1 | - | CASSLFRRGEETQYF | TGTGCCAGCAGCTTATTTCGACGGGGAGAAGAGACCCAGTACTTC
- | TRBJ2-2 | TRBV25-1 | - | CASSVPYGELFF | TGTGCCAGCAGCGTTCCGTACGGGGAGCTGTTTTTT
many | TRBJ2-7 | TRBV7-2 | TRBD1 | CASSQLPGQGIEQYF | TGTGCCAGCAGCCAACTACCGGGACAGGGAATTGAGCAGTACTTC
many | TRBJ2-7 | TRBV20-1 | - | CSATSDSYEQYF | TGCAGTGCGACCTCGGACTCCTACGAGCAGTACTTC
many | TRBJ2-7 | TRBV7-2 | - | CASSIQGRYEQYF | TGTGCCAGCAGCATACAGGGACGCTACGAGCAGTACTTC
- | TRBJ2-2 | TRBV24-1 | - | CATSDPGQGELFF | TGTGCCACCAGTGACCCTGGACAGGGGGAGCTGTTTTTT
few | TRBJ1-1 | TRBV12-3/TRBV12-4 | - | CASRLRENTEAFF | TGTGCCAGCAGGCTCAGGGAGAACACTGAAGCTTTCTTT